A selection of T cell receptor beta chains follows, all from one sample in a study of T cells after somatic rescue of genetic block. Assay: immunoSEQ multiplex PCR; the TCRdb copy retains only in-frame clones and omits some. Of about 12,000 clones listed, around 72% are singletons. Sequenced input: peripheral blood mononuclear cells (PBMCs). All receptors come from a boy younger than 18. The conserved cysteine and the conserved F or W are not part of the CDR3 here.

V: TRBV6-1; J: TRBJ2-5; CDR3: ASSAYRAFQETQY
V: TRBV7-8; J: TRBJ2-1; CDR3: ASSFISSEQF
V: TRBV15; J: TRBJ2-2; CDR3: ATSERWDTGELF
V: TRBV29-1; J: TRBJ1-1; CDR3: SGGGRLNTEAF
V: TRBV28; J: TRBJ1-3; CDR3: ASSRDVARGTIY
V: TRBV7-6; J: TRBJ2-1; CDR3: ASSLSPGGGSIEQF
V: TRBV5-7; J: TRBJ2-2; CDR3: ASSLVGRESRTGELF
V: TRBV10-3; J: TRBJ1-2; CDR3: AIRGPARDSYGYT
V: TRBV7-9; J: TRBJ2-2; CDR3: ASSSLGRGTNTGELF
V: TRBV7-9; J: TRBJ1-1; CDR3: ASSLTGMNTEAF
V: TRBV27; J: TRBJ1-4; CDR3: ASRFRGGTNEKLF
V: TRBV11-3; J: TRBJ2-3; CDR3: ASSPGPRGPLDTQY
V: TRBV7-7; J: TRBJ2-1; CDR3: ASSLALAGANEQF
V: TRBV5-1; J: TRBJ2-5; CDR3: ASSSSQLLVAQY
V: TRBV9; J: TRBJ2-2; CDR3: ASRPQPGDTGELF
V: TRBV28; J: TRBJ1-1; CDR3: ASSPVGEVMNTEAF
V: TRBV18; J: TRBJ2-7; CDR3: ASSFDSWGQY
V: TRBV9; J: TRBJ2-1; CDR3: ASSVAPPGGSYNEQF
V: TRBV28; J: TRBJ1-6; CDR3: ASSYPTFDSPLH
V: TRBV28; J: TRBJ2-3; CDR3: ASSIQFSTDTQY
V: TRBV30; J: TRBJ1-1; CDR3: AWSVMDSHPTEAF
V: TRBV28; J: TRBJ1-2; CDR3: ASSLEWATRIYGYT
V: TRBV7-3; J: TRBJ2-3; CDR3: ASSLGLDTDTQY
V: TRBV6-1; J: TRBJ1-2; CDR3: ASSEGGWVDGYT
V: TRBV18; J: TRBJ2-1; CDR3: ASSGLLAGENEQF
V: TRBV7-9; J: TRBJ2-3; CDR3: ASSSLYRDTQY
V: TRBV6-5; J: TRBJ2-1; CDR3: ASSYSLTGHYNEQF
V: TRBV6-6; J: TRBJ1-1; CDR3: ASRTDRAATEAF
V: TRBV6-9; J: TRBJ1-4; CDR3: ASSSSRQATNEKLF
V: TRBV20-1; J: TRBJ1-1; CDR3: SANTGTEAF
V: TRBV10-2; J: TRBJ1-5; CDR3: ASSEAGPLNQPQH
V: TRBV14; J: TRBJ2-5; CDR3: ASSSQETQY
V: TRBV7-9; J: TRBJ1-5; CDR3: ASSSGQGNQPQH
V: TRBV5-6; J: TRBJ1-5; CDR3: ASSFRQAHGPQH
V: TRBV7-9; J: TRBJ2-3; CDR3: ASSLLYADTQY
V: TRBV10-2; J: TRBJ2-3; CDR3: ASSESNTCDPLRAGGSTDTQY
V: TRBV5-4; J: TRBJ1-3; CDR3: ASSPIGGNTIY
V: TRBV10-3; J: TRBJ2-3; CDR3: AIRASGSTDTQY
V: TRBV7-2; J: TRBJ2-1; CDR3: ASIKYGLIDEQF
V: TRBV2; J: TRBJ2-5; CDR3: ASSPTSGQETQY
V: TRBV18; J: TRBJ1-5; CDR3: ASSATGSGTYSNQPQH
V: TRBV4-1; J: TRBJ1-5; CDR3: ASSQEVSGGQPQH
V: TRBV9; J: TRBJ2-5; CDR3: ASSLRGGGQETQY
V: TRBV5-6; J: TRBJ2-5; CDR3: ASSYFGVIQETQY
V: TRBV10-3; J: TRBJ1-2; CDR3: AISESGTGTYGYT
V: TRBV6-1; J: TRBJ2-4; CDR3: AISDKDIQY
V: TRBV25-1; J: TRBJ2-1; CDR3: ASSELSGGPYNEQF
V: TRBV7-2; J: TRBJ2-2; CDR3: ASSLVNIGELF